This T cell receptor beta chain was profiled in a study of blood T cell repertoires in COVID-19. This CDR3 spans 13 amino acids. Trimming took 5 bases from V and 5 from J; bases not matched to a gene: 4. TCRdb's copy holds only in-frame clones and misses some; the assay was immunoSEQ multiplex PCR. The profile shows 150,000 to 200,000 clones, 80% to 85% of them singletons. Sequenced sample: peripheral blood. V is TRBV12-3 or TRBV12-4 and J is TRBJ2-5, with TRBD2 identical over 8 bases. This sequence was found in a woman between 25 and 40 years old with acute or convalescent COVID-19. The CDR3 is CASSRSGAETQYF. The CDR3 region has the DNA TGTGCCAGCAGTCGTAGCGGGGCGGAGACCCAGTACTTC.